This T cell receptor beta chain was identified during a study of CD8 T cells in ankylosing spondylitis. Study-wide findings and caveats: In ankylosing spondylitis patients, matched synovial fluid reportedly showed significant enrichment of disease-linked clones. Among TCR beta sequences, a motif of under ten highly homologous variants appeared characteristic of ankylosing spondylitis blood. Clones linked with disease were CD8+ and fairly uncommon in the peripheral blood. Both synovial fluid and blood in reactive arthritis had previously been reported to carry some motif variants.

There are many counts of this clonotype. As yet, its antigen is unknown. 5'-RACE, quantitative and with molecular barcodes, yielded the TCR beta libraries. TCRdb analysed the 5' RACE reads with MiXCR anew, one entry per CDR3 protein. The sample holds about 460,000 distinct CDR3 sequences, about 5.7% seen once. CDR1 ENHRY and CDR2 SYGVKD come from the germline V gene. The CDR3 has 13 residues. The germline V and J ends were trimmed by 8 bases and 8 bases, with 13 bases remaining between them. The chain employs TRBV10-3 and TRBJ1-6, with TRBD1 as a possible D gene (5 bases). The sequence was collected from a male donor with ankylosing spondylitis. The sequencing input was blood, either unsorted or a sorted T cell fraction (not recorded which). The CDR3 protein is CAIAQGEDSPLHF. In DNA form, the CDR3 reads TGTGCCATCGCCCAGGGAGAGGATTCACCCCTCCACTTT.